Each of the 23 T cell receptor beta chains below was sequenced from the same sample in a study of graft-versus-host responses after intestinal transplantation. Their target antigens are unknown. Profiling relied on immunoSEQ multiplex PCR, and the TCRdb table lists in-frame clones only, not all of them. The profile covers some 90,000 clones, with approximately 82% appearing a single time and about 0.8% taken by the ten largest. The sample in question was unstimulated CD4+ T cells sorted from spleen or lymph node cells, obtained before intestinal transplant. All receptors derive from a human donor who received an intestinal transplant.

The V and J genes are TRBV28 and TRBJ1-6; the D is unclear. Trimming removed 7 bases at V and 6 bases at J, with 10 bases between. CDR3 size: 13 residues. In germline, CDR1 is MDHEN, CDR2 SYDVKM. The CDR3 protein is CASTSRPNSPLHF. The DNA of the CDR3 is TGTGCCAGCACTTCCCGTCCTAATTCACCCCTCCACTTT.

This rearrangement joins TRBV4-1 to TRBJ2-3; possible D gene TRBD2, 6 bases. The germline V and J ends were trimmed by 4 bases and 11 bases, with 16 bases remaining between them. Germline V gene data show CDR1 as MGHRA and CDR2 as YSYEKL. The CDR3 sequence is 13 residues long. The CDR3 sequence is CASSLQTREVQYF. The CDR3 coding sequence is TGCGCCAGCAGCCTTCAAACCAGGGAGGTGCAGTATTTT.

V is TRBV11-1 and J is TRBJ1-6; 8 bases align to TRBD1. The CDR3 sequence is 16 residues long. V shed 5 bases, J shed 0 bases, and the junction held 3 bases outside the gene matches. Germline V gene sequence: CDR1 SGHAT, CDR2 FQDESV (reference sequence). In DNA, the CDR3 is TGTGCCAGCAGCCGGGACAGGAGCTCCTATAATTCACCCCTCCACTTT. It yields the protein CASSRDRSSYNSPLHF.

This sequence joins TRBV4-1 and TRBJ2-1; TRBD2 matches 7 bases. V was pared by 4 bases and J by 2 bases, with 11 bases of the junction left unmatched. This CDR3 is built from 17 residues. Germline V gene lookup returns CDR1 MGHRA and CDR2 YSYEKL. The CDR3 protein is CASSRNTWRETYNEQFF. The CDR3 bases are TGCGCCAGCAGCCGGAACACTTGGCGGGAGACCTACAATGAGCAGTTCTTC.

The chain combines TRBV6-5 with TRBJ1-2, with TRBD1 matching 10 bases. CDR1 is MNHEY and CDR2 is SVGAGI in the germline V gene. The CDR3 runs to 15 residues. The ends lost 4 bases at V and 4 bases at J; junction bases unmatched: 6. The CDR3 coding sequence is TGTGCCAGCAGTTCCCCGGACAGGGGGATCTATGGCTACACCTTC. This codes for CASSSPDRGIYGYTF.

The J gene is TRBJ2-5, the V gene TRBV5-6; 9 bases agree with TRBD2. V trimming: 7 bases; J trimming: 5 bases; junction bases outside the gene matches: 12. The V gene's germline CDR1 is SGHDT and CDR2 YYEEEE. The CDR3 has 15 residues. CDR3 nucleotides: TGTGCCAGCGCCCCCCGTGCGGGGGGGCGTGAGACCCAGTACTTC. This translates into CASAPRAGGRETQYF. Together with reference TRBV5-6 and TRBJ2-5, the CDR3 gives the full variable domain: DAGVTQSPTHLIKTRGQQVTLRCSPKSGHDTVSWYQQALGQGPQFIFQYYEEEERQRGNFPDRFSGHQFPNYSSELNVNALLLGDSALYLCASAPRAGGRETQYFGPGTRLLVL.

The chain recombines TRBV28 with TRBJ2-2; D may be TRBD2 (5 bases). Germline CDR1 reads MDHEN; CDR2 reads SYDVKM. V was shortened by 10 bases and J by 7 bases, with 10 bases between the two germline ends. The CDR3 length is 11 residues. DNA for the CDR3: TGTGCCACCCGCCGGGGCGGGGAGCTGTTTTTT. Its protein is CATRRGGELFF.

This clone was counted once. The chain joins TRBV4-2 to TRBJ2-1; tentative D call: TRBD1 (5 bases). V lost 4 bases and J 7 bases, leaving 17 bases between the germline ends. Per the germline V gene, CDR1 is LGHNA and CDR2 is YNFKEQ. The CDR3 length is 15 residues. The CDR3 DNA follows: TGTGCCAGCAGCCTCCGGCCAGGGCCCAGAAATGAGCAGTTCTTC. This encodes CASSLRPGPRNEQFF.

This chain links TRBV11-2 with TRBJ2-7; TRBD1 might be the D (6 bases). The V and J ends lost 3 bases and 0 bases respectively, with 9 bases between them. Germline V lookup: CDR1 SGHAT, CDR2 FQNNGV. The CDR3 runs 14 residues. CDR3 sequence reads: CASSLDRNSYEQYF. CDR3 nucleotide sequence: TGTGCCAGCAGCTTGGACAGAAACTCCTACGAGCAGTACTTC.

The CDR3 sequence is CASSGTDNQPQHF. The DNA for the CDR3 is TGTGCCAGCAGCGGGACAGACAATCAGCCCCAGCATTTT. V and J are TRBV6-1 and TRBJ1-5, with TRBD1 matching 7 bases. Germline CDR1 is MNHNS and CDR2 is SASEGT. The CDR3 is 13 amino acids. Unmatched junction bases numbered 2, after V lost 6 bases and J lost 3 bases.

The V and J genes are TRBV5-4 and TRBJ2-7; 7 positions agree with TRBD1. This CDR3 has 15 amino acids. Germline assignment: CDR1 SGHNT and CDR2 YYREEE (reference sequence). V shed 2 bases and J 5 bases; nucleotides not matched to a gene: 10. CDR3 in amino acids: CASSFPGTAADEQYF. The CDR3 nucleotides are TGTGCCAGCAGCTTTCCCGGGACAGCCGCTGACGAGCAGTACTTC.

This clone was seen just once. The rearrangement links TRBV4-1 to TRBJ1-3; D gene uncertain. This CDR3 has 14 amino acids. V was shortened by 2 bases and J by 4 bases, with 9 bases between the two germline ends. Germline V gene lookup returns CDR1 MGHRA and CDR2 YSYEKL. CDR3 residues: CASSQNRVGNTIYF. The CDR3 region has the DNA TGCGCCAGCAGCCAAAACCGGGTAGGAAACACCATATATTTT.

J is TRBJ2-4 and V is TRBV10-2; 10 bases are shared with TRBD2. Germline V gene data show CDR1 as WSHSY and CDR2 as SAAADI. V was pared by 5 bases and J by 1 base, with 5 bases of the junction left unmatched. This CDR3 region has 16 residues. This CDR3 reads CASSKGLATAKNIQYF. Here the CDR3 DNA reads TGCGCCAGCAGTAAGGGACTAGCGACGGCCAAAAACATTCAGTACTTC.

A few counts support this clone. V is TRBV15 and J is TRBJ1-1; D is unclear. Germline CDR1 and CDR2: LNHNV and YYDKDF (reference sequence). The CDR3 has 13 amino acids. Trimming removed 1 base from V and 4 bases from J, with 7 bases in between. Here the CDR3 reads CATSRAPTTEAFF. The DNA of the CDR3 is TGTGCCACCAGCAGAGCCCCTACCACTGAAGCTTTCTTT.

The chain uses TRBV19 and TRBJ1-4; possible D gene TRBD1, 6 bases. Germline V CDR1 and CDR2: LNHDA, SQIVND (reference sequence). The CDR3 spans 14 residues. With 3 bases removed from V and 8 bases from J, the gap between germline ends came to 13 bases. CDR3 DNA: TGTGCCAGTAGTATTCAGGGAGACAGGGAAAAACTGTTTTTT. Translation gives CASSIQGDREKLFF.

CDR3: CASSASSGGQPQHF. The CDR3 coding sequence is TGTGCCAGCAGCGCGTCCTCAGGGGGACAGCCCCAGCATTTT. The chain employs TRBV9 and TRBJ1-5, with 7 bases identical to TRBD1. Trimming removed 3 bases from V and 7 bases from J; junction bases left unmatched: 7. Germline CDR1 reads SGDLS; CDR2 reads YYNGEE. The CDR3 is 14 amino acids.

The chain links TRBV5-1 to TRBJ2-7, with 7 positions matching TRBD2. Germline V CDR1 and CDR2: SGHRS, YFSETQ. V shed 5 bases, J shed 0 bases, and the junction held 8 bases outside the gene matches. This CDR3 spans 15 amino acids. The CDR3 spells CASSSSGVSSYEQYF. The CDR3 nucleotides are TGCGCCAGCAGTTCCAGCGGGGTCAGCTCCTACGAGCAGTACTTC.

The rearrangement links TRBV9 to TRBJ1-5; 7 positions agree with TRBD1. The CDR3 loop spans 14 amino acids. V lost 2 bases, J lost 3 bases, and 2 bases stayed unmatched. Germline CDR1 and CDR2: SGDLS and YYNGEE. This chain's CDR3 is CASSVGTANQPQHF. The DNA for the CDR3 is TGTGCCAGCAGCGTGGGGACAGCCAATCAGCCCCAGCATTTT.

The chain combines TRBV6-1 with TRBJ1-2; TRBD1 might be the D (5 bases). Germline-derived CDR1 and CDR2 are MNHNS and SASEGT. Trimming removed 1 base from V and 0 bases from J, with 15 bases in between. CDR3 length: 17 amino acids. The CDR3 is CASSEGPSTTANYGYTF. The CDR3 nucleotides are TGTGCCAGCAGTGAAGGTCCCTCGACGACAGCTAACTATGGCTACACCTTC.

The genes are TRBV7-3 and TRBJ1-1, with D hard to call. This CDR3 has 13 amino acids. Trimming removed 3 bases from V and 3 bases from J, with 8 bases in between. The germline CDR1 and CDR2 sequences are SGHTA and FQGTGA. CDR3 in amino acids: CASSLTRHTEAFF. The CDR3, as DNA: TGTGCCAGCAGCTTGACGCGGCACACTGAAGCTTTCTTT.

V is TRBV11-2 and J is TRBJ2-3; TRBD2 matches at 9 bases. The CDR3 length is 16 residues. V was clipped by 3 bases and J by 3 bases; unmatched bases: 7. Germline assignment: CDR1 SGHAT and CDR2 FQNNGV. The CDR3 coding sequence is TGTGCCAGCAGCTTGACTAGCGGATTTATGACAGATACGCAGTATTTT. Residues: CASSLTSGFMTDTQYF.

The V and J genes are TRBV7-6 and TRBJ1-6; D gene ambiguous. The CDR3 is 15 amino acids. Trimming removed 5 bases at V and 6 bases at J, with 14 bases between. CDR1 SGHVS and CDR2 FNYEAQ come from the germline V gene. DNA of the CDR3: TGTGCCAGCAGCCAAGGCCCTGACTTTAATTCACCCCTCCACTTT. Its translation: CASSQGPDFNSPLHF.

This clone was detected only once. CDR3 coding DNA: TGCGCCAGCAGCTGGGAGCGGGGGCGCACAGATACGCAGTATTTT. Translating gives CASSWERGRTDTQYF. The V gene is TRBV5-1, the J gene TRBJ2-3, with 8 nucleotides matching TRBD2. J was trimmed by 1 base and V by 3 bases; bases with no gene match: 4. This CDR3 spans 15 amino acids. In germline, CDR1 is SGHRS, CDR2 YFSETQ.